This entry lists 27 T cell receptor beta chains sequenced from one sample in a study of regulatory T cells in long-lasting Graves disease. The authors built TCR beta libraries using iRepertoire HTBI primers and Arm-PCR of CDR3 regions. In TCRdb, the multiplex PCR reads were re-called with MiXCR into one record per CDR3 protein. In the table there are under 400,000 distinct CDR3 sequences, around 17% of which are singletons. The sample's time point: newly diagnosed GD, antithyroid drugs for less than 3 months. Generation of the TCR library employed RNA extracted from PBMCs. These data were also filed under a second study, of T cells in Graves' hyperthyroidism and ophthalmopathy.

This material consisted of peripheral blood mononuclear cells (PBMCs), taken at new diagnosis, from a patient treated with antithyroid drugs. The receptors shown here come from a man in his forties with Graves disease.

This clonotype was counted many times. The chain combines TRBV28 with TRBJ1-2, with D possibly TRBD1 on 5 matching bases. CDR3 size: 13 residues. The germline V gene has CDR1 MDHEN and CDR2 SYDVKM. Between the trimmed V and J ends, which lost 5 bases and 5 bases, there was a span of 12 bases. Here the CDR3 reads CASSPTVVYGYTF. The CDR3 coding sequence is TGTGCCAGCAGTCCGACAGTGGTATATGGCTACACCTTC.

About this clonotype itself: It differs at one base from a far larger clone, so likely a read error. V gene TRBV7-9 combines with J gene TRBJ2-3, with D maybe TRBD1 (6 bases). CDR1 and CDR2 (germline): SEHNR, FQNEAQ (reference sequence). The CDR3 is 14 residues long. The V end was cut by 5 bases, the J end by 8 bases, with 17 bases between. Written as DNA, the CDR3 is TGTGCCAGCAGCCGCTCAGGGGCCCCTGGTACGCAGTATTTT. The encoded protein is CASSRSGAPGTQYF.

This chain's CDR3 is CASSLSGGMDIQYF. CDR3 coding DNA: TGCGCCAGCAGCCTCAGCGGGGGGATGGACATTCAGTACTTC. The gene calls are TRBV5-1 and TRBJ2-4; 9 bases align to TRBD2. V lost 4 bases and J lost 8; bases outside the gene matches: 7. The germline V gene encodes CDR1 SGHRS and CDR2 YFSETQ. The CDR3 sequence is 14 residues long.

V gene TRBV30 combines with J gene TRBJ1-5, with unresolved D. With 4 bases removed from V and 8 bases from J, the gap between germline ends came to 15 bases. Germline V gene sequence: CDR1 GTSNPN, CDR2 SVGIG (reference sequence). The CDR3 has 13 amino acids. The chain's CDR3 is CAWNRQATEPQHF. The DNA for the CDR3 is TGTGCCTGGAACCGGCAGGCAACTGAGCCCCAGCATTTT.

This clonotype was counted at least ten times. The chain carries TRBV30 and TRBJ2-7; D perhaps matches TRBD1 (6 bases). CDR1 and CDR2 from the germline V gene are GTSNPN and SVGIG (reference sequence). V was trimmed by 3 bases and J by 4 bases, leaving 7 bases between them. The CDR3 covers 11 residues. CDR3 coding DNA: TGTGCCTGGAGCCAGGGGTACGAGCAGTACTTC. It yields the protein CAWSQGYEQYF.

Comment on this clonotype: Here the CDR3 omits its conserved ending phenylalanine or tryptophan, so a read error is the likely source. No DNA is shown, since the ends of the CDR3 on it are uncertain; the CDR3 is the one TCRdb lists. CDR3: CASSFSGFGMNTGEPFS. This sequence joins TRBV7-3 and TRBJ2-2; TRBD1, the D gene given by the table, was not confirmed from the DNA. Germline V CDR1 and CDR2: SGHTA, FQGTGA. The CDR3 length is 17 residues, termini included.

This clonotype was picked up many times. The chain carries TRBV6-1 and TRBJ2-5, with D perhaps assigned TRBD1 or TRBD2 (5 bases each). This CDR3 is built from 14 residues. Germline CDR1 MNHNS, CDR2 SASEGT. V lost 6 bases and J lost 6, with 17 bases in between. CDR3: CASRTGLAGKTQYF. The CDR3 DNA follows: TGTGCCAGCAGAACGGGGCTAGCAGGGAAGACCCAGTACTTC.

This clonotype was detected ten times or more. V gene TRBV2 combines with J gene TRBJ1-2; 7 positions match TRBD1. Germline CDR1 and CDR2: SNHLY and FYNNEI. J gave up 0 bases and V 7 bases, and 11 bases lay outside the gene matches. CDR3 length equals 16 residues. The CDR3 sequence is CASTSSHRGANYGYTF. Here the CDR3 DNA reads TGTGCCAGCACCTCCTCGCACAGGGGAGCTAACTATGGCTACACCTTC. The full variable domain, rest sourced from reference TRBV2 and TRBJ1-2, is EPEVTQTPSHQVTQMGQEVILRCVPISNHLYFYWYRQILGQKVEFLVSFYNNEISEKSEIFDDQFSVERPDGSNFTLKIRSTKLEDSAMYFCASTSSHRGANYGYTFGSGTRLTVV.

This clonotype was observed at least ten times. The chain links TRBV2 to TRBJ1-1; 7 bases match TRBD1. CDR3 size: 15 residues. Germline values: CDR1 SNHLY, CDR2 FYNNEI. With V trimmed by 6 bases and J by 2 bases, 9 bases remained unmatched. CDR3 sequence reads: CASSGLGQTNTEAFF. The DNA for the CDR3 is TGTGCCAGCAGCGGCCTGGGACAGACTAACACTGAAGCTTTCTTT. The full variable domain, in which reference TRBV2 and TRBJ1-1 provide the parts outside the CDR3, is EPEVTQTPSHQVTQMGQEVILRCVPISNHLYFYWYRQILGQKVEFLVSFYNNEISEKSEIFDDQFSVERPDGSNFTLKIRSTKLEDSAMYFCASSGLGQTNTEAFFGQGTRLTVV.

This clonotype was found many times. The chain uses TRBV5-1 and TRBJ1-4; D not certain. The CDR3 has 13 amino acids. Per the germline V gene, CDR1 is SGHRS and CDR2 is YFSETQ. V lost 0 bases and J 5 bases, leaving 5 bases between the germline ends. CDR3 nucleotides: TGCGCCAGCAGCTTGGGATCAAATGAAAAACTGTTTTTT. Protein sequence: CASSLGSNEKLFF.

This clonotype has a count of ten or more. The genes are TRBV28 and TRBJ2-3; no definite D call. V was trimmed by 5 bases and J by 4 bases, leaving 25 bases between them. CDR3 size: 18 residues. Germline V gene sequence: CDR1 MDHEN, CDR2 SYDVKM. In DNA form, the CDR3 reads TGTGCCAGCAGTCTTGTCTCCCTTGTGGGTATCGAAGCAGATACGCAGTATTTT. Translated, it gives CASSLVSLVGIEADTQYF.

This chain links TRBV4-2 with TRBJ2-1; 8 bases are a match to TRBD1. This CDR3 is 15 amino acids long. Per germline, CDR1 LGHNA and CDR2 YNFKEQ. Unmatched junction bases numbered 8, after V lost 3 bases and J lost 7 bases. The CDR3 sequence: CASSQDRTGRNEQFF. The CDR3 region has the DNA TGTGCCAGCAGCCAGGACAGGACAGGGAGAAATGAGCAGTTCTTC.

The chain is built from TRBV12-5 and TRBJ2-1, with 10 bases aligning to TRBD1. The V and J ends lost 5 bases and 1 base, in that order; junction bases with no gene match: 5. Germline V lookup: CDR1 LGHNT, CDR2 FRNRAP. The CDR3 is 16 amino acids. The CDR3 DNA reads as TGTGCTAGTGGTCCTATGGGACAGGGGTCCTACAATGAGCAGTTCTTC. Its translation: CASGPMGQGSYNEQFF.

V usage is TRBV5-1 and J usage is TRBJ1-6, with a possible D match to TRBD1 (6 bases). Germline CDR1 and CDR2: SGHRS and YFSETQ. The CDR3 spans 16 residues. Trimming took 0 bases from V and 2 from J, leaving 9 bases between them. The DNA for the CDR3 is TGCGCCAGCAGCTTGGAGGGGGTTCCCTATAATTCACCCCTCCACTTT. Its protein product is CASSLEGVPYNSPLHF.

This clonotype was seen only a few times. V is TRBV20-1 and J is TRBJ2-3; D unresolved. Germline V gene sequence: CDR1 DFQATT, CDR2 SNEGSKA (reference sequence). The CDR3 covers 14 residues. V was trimmed by 1 base and J by 6 bases, leaving 14 bases between them. DNA of the CDR3: TGCAGTGCTAGAGGCCCCCCGTCCCTCGATACGCAGTATTTT. The encoded protein is CSARGPPSLDTQYF.

This clonotype was detected ten times or more. The CDR3 DNA sequence: TGTGCCAGCAGTTTATTAGGGGCCACCTACGAGCAGTACTTC. It encodes CASSLLGATYEQYF. This chain links TRBV27 with TRBJ2-7; D is possibly TRBD1 (5 bases). In germline, CDR1 is MNHEY, CDR2 SMNVEV (reference sequence). The V end was cut by 1 base, the J end by 2 bases, with 9 bases between. The CDR3 has 14 residues.

This clonotype was detected only a few times. The chain uses TRBV3-1 and TRBJ2-3; 13 bases match TRBD2. The V gene end was trimmed by 5 bases and the J gene end by 5 bases; junction bases not matched to a gene: 10. The germline V gene has CDR1 LGHDT and CDR2 YNNKEL (reference sequence). The CDR3 is 17 residues long. The CDR3 DNA sequence: TGTGCCAGCAGCTCCCGACTAGCGGGGGGTGTTGGAGATACGCAGTATTTT. Translated: CASSSRLAGGVGDTQYF.

This sequence joins TRBV18 and TRBJ2-5; D remains ambiguous. This CDR3 has 13 residues. The germline CDR1 and CDR2 sequences are KGHSH and LQKENI. V gave up 4 bases and J gave up 4 bases, with 10 bases separating them. CDR3 sequence (DNA): TGTGCCAGCTCACGTGAAACTGGAGAGACCCAGTACTTC. Its translation: CASSRETGETQYF.

V gene TRBV9 combines with J gene TRBJ2-2, with D hard to call. The CDR3 is 13 residues long. Germline V gene data show CDR1 as SGDLS and CDR2 as YYNGEE. V lost 1 base and J lost 6, with 7 bases in between. The CDR3: CASSVWDAGELFF. The CDR3, as DNA: TGTGCCAGCAGCGTATGGGATGCCGGGGAGCTGTTTTTT.

This chain uses TRBV11-3 with TRBJ2-7; the D gene could be TRBD1 or TRBD2 (6 bases each). The ends were cut back, 8 bases at V and 2 bases at J, with 16 bases in the middle. Germline V lookup: CDR1 SGHNT, CDR2 YENEEA. The CDR3 totals 14 residues. The CDR3 loop is CASLLGASAYEQYF. DNA of the CDR3: TGTGCCAGCCTCCTGGGGGCTAGCGCCTACGAGCAGTACTTC.

The rearrangement links TRBV27 to TRBJ1-6; possible D gene TRBD1, 6 bases. The V gene lost 6 bases and the J gene lost 7 bases, with 34 bases spanning the gap. Germline lookup yields CDR1 MNHEY and CDR2 SMNVEV (reference sequence). The CDR3 sequence is 21 residues long. CDR3 loop: CASRHAPTSGDWGFGNSPLHF. The CDR3, as DNA: TGTGCCAGCAGGCACGCGCCTACCTCAGGGGATTGGGGTTTTGGAAATTCACCCCTCCACTTT.

There are a few counts of this clonotype. The chain carries TRBV28 and TRBJ2-7; possibly TRBD1 or TRBD2 for D (6 bases each). V gave up 5 bases and J gave up 2 bases, with 13 bases separating them. The CDR3 consists of 14 residues. The germline V gene encodes CDR1 MDHEN and CDR2 SYDVKM. CDR3 coding DNA: TGTGCCAGCAGTGCGGGACAACCGCCCTACGAGCAGTACTTC. It codes for CASSAGQPPYEQYF. Drawing the rest from reference TRBV28 and TRBJ2-7, the complete variable domain is DVKVTQSSRYLVKRTGEKVFLECVQDMDHENMFWYRQDPGLGLRLIYFSYDVKMKEKGDIPEGYSVSREKKERFSLILESASTNQTSMYLCASSAGQPPYEQYFGPGTRLTVT.

The table lists this clonotype with many counts. The chain recombines TRBV27 with TRBJ2-7; either TRBD1 or TRBD2 may supply D (5 bases each). The germline V gene encodes CDR1 MNHEY and CDR2 SMNVEV (reference sequence). V was clipped by 8 bases and J by 2 bases, with 13 bases between them. This CDR3 is built from 13 residues. CDR3 DNA sequence: TGTGCCAGCTCCGATGGGGGTCCCTACGAGCAGTACTTC. Its translation is CASSDGGPYEQYF.

In this sample, this clonotype turned up a few times. V gene TRBV4-1 combines with J gene TRBJ1-5; D gene ambiguous. Germline V gene lookup returns CDR1 MGHRA and CDR2 YSYEKL. The CDR3 is 17 amino acids. The V and J ends lost 3 bases and 0 bases respectively, with 15 bases between them. The CDR3 spells CASSQSTSPYSNQPQHF. The CDR3 DNA is TGCGCCAGCAGCCAGTCCACAAGTCCTTATAGCAATCAGCCCCAGCATTTT.

This clonotype was detected ten times or more. The chain employs TRBV20-1 and TRBJ1-2; D remains ambiguous. Germline CDR1 DFQATT, CDR2 SNEGSKA (reference sequence). This CDR3 is built from 13 residues. V was cut by 6 bases and J by 2 bases, with 13 bases left in between. In DNA, the CDR3 is TGCAGTGCCCAGCCTCGGATCAACTATGGCTACACCTTC. Translated, it gives CSAQPRINYGYTF.

A word on this clonotype: Since a much larger clone is just one base distant, this may be a read error. The genes are TRBV11-2 and TRBJ2-7, with TRBD1 matching 7 bases. The germline gives CDR1 SGHAT, CDR2 FQNNGV. V was pared by 4 bases and J by 3 bases, with 6 bases of the junction left unmatched. CDR3 length equals 14 residues. The CDR3 sequence: CASSSDRHDYEQYF. DNA of the CDR3: TGTGCCAGCAGCTCGGACAGGCATGACTACGAGCAGTACTTC.

This clonotype showed up many times. V is TRBV5-1 and J is TRBJ2-3; D uncertain. CDR1 and CDR2 (germline): SGHRS, YFSETQ. The CDR3 is 17 residues long. V shed 0 bases and J shed 2 bases, with 16 bases lying between them. The CDR3 region has the DNA TGCGCCAGCAGCTTGGCCCACGGTTCGCGAACCACAGATACGCAGTATTTT. It codes for CASSLAHGSRTTDTQYF.